This is a list of T cell receptor beta chains from one sample in a study of blood T cell repertoires in COVID-19. Assay: immunoSEQ multiplex PCR; the TCRdb copy retains only in-frame clones and omits some. The repertoire holds about 74,000 clones, with approximately 91% as singletons. Sequencing was done on a sample of peripheral blood. These receptors originate from a man between 65 and 79 years old with active or convalescent COVID-19. Both conserved end residues are part of each CDR3. The D gene is left open where the match is weak. Rows give clone size only sometimes, using once, few, many, or a class for an expanded clone.

>NA|TRBD1|TRBV19|TRBJ1-5
CASSPRVGQGDQPQHF
TGTGCCAGTAGTCCCCGGGTGGGACAGGGCGATCAGCCCCAGCATTTT
>NA|NA|TRBV30|TRBJ1-1
CAWRYGTEAFF
TGTGCCTGGAGGTACGGCACTGAAGCTTTCTTT
>NA|NA|TRBV19|TRBJ1-5
CASSLQVQVNQPQHF
TGTGCCAGTAGTCTACAGGTTCAGGTCAATCAGCCCCAGCATTTT
>once|NA|TRBV20-1|TRBJ1-1
CSARYSTEAFF
TGCAGTGCTAGATACAGTACTGAAGCTTTCTTT
>NA|NA|TRBV19|TRBJ1-1
CASSIGGRGNTEAFF
TGTGCCAGTAGTATAGGAGGCAGGGGGAACACTGAAGCTTTCTTT
>NA|NA|TRBV30|TRBJ2-7
CAWSFLGEQYF
TGTGCCTGGAGCTTCCTCGGCGAGCAGTACTTC
>NA|NA|TRBV19|TRBJ1-3
CATGPAWERGNTIYF
TGTGCCACCGGCCCCGCGTGGGAGAGGGGAAACACCATATATTTT
>NA|TRBD1|TRBV10-3|TRBJ1-1
CAIRTGGDTEAFF
TGTGCCATCAGGACAGGGGGGGACACTGAAGCTTTCTTT
>NA|NA|TRBV2|TRBJ2-5
CASSVRGQETQYF
TGTGCCAGCAGTGTCCGGGGCCAAGAGACCCAGTACTTC
>NA|NA|TRBV6-5|TRBJ2-1
CASHSYNEQFF
TGTGCCAGCCACTCATACAATGAGCAGTTCTTC
>NA|NA|TRBV12-3/TRBV12-4|TRBJ2-3
CASSLSGGTQYF
TGTGCCAGCAGTTTATCCGGAGGTACGCAGTATTTT
>NA|NA|TRBV6-5|TRBJ1-2
CASSQTAGSNYGYTF
TGTGCCAGCAGTCAAACGGCGGGGTCTAACTATGGCTACACCTTC
>NA|NA|TRBV6-2/TRBV6-3|TRBJ1-5
CASSYPLHRASQPQHF
TGTGCCAGCAGTTACCCCCTCCACAGGGCGAGCCAGCCCCAGCATTTT
>NA|NA|TRBV19|TRBJ1-2
CANSNVGVRNYGYTF
TGTGCCAATTCAAATGTAGGGGTGAGGAACTATGGCTACACCTTC
>NA|TRBD2|TRBV6-5|TRBJ2-1
CATGLAGGPREQFF
TGTGCCACGGGACTAGCGGGGGGCCCGAGGGAGCAGTTCTTC
>NA|NA|TRBV19|TRBJ1-5
CASSIDSGLPRGQPQHF
TGTGCCAGTAGTATAGATTCGGGGCTTCCGCGGGGTCAGCCCCAGCATTTT
>NA|NA|TRBV5-1|TRBJ2-5
CASSSIPGLQETQYF
TGCGCCAGCAGCTCAATCCCGGGACTTCAAGAGACCCAGTACTTC
>few|NA|TRBV9|TRBJ2-6
CASSPLKGGAGANVLTF
TGTGCCAGCAGCCCGCTTAAAGGGGGAGCTGGGGCCAACGTCCTGACTTTC
>NA|NA|TRBV19|TRBJ1-1
CASSRHNTEAFF
TGTGCCAGTAGTAGACATAACACTGAAGCTTTCTTT
>NA|NA|TRBV18|TRBJ1-3
CASSPTGGPLGNTIYF
TGTGCCAGCTCACCTACCGGCGGGCCTTTGGGAAACACCATATATTTT
>NA|NA|TRBV7-2|TRBJ2-7
CASSRQNSYEQYF
TGTGCCAGCAGCCGACAAAACTCCTACGAGCAGTACTTC
>NA|TRBD1|TRBV27|TRBJ1-5
CASSFLRQGSNQPQHF
TGTGCCAGCAGTTTTCTCCGACAGGGGAGCAATCAGCCCCAGCATTTT
>once|NA|TRBV5-1|TRBJ1-2
CASSLREDYGYTF
TGCGCCAGCAGCCTCAGGGAGGACTATGGCTACACCTTC
>NA|NA|TRBV5-4|TRBJ2-5
CASSLLGRETQYF
TGTGCCAGCAGCTTGCTAGGAAGAGAGACCCAGTACTTC
>NA|TRBD1|TRBV29-1|TRBJ1-2
CSVDDRGLYGYTF
TGCAGCGTTGATGACAGGGGGCTCTATGGCTACACCTTC
>NA|TRBD1|TRBV19|TRBJ1-5
CASNPTGGNQPQHF
TGTGCCAGTAACCCAACAGGGGGCAATCAGCCCCAGCATTTT
>NA|NA|TRBV5-1|TRBJ2-3
CASSLQSSTDTQYF
TGCGCCAGCAGCTTACAGAGTAGCACAGATACGCAGTATTTT
>NA|TRBD1|TRBV3-1/TRBV3-2|TRBJ1-2
CASSQATGGLGYTF
TGTGCCAGCAGCCAAGCCACAGGGGGCCTTGGCTACACCTTC
>NA|NA|TRBV7-9|TRBJ1-1
CASSQTGTEAFF
TGTGCCAGCAGCCAAACCGGGACTGAAGCTTTCTTT
>NA|NA|TRBV10-3|TRBJ2-5
CAISNPLPQETQYF
TGTGCCATCAGTAATCCTCTCCCCCAAGAGACCCAGTACTTC
>few|TRBD2|TRBV18|TRBJ2-3
CASSASGIDTQYF
TGTGCCAGCTCAGCTAGCGGGATAGATACGCAGTATTTT
>NA|NA|TRBV15|TRBJ1-4
CATSRDSSEKLFF
TGTGCCACCAGCAGAGACAGTTCGGAAAAACTGTTTTTT
>NA|NA|TRBV2|TRBJ1-3
CASSEAPSTISGNTIYF
TGTGCCAGCAGTGAAGCCCCCTCGACAATCTCTGGAAACACCATATATTTT
>few|NA|TRBV6-6|TRBJ1-5
CAIQADSNQPQHF
TGTGCCATCCAGGCTGATAGCAATCAGCCCCAGCATTTT
>NA|TRBD1|TRBV28|TRBJ1-1
CASSTQGAHTEAFF
TGTGCCAGCAGCACACAGGGGGCGCACACTGAAGCTTTCTTT
>NA|NA|TRBV30|TRBJ2-1
CAWTPTPYGEQFF
TGTGCCTGGACTCCGACACCCTATGGTGAGCAGTTCTTC
>once|TRBD2|TRBV11-2|TRBJ2-1
CASSARLAGGTNEQFF
TGTGCCAGCAGCGCCCGACTAGCGGGAGGGACCAATGAGCAGTTCTTC
>NA|NA|TRBV5-1|TRBJ1-1
CASSPGLLSSQDTEAFF
TGCGCCAGCAGCCCTGGGCTCCTTTCCTCCCAGGACACTGAAGCTTTCTTT
>NA|TRBD2|TRBV5-1|TRBJ2-5
CASSLAAGVSQETQYF
TGCGCCAGCAGCTTGGCGGCGGGGGTCAGCCAAGAGACCCAGTACTTC
>NA|NA|TRBV7-9|TRBJ2-1
CASSHPGHRSYNEQFF
TGTGCCAGCAGCCATCCGGGACACCGATCCTACAATGAGCAGTTCTTC
>NA|NA|TRBV7-8|TRBJ1-1
CASSLVGGIWVNTEAFF
TGTGCCAGCAGCTTAGTTGGGGGGATATGGGTCAACACTGAAGCTTTCTTT
>NA|TRBD1|TRBV19|TRBJ1-5
CASRPGQGRGISNQPQHF
TGTGCCAGTCGACCGGGACAGGGGAGGGGAATTAGCAATCAGCCCCAGCATTTT
>NA|TRBD1|TRBV5-5|TRBJ1-6
CASSLLGQDYNSPLHF
TGTGCCAGCAGCTTGCTCGGACAGGACTATAATTCACCCCTCCACTTT
>few|TRBD1|TRBV6-1|TRBJ1-6
CASSETGISPLHF
TGTGCCAGCAGTGAGACAGGGATCTCACCCCTCCACTTT
>NA|TRBD1|TRBV30|TRBJ1-4
CAWDGGQGSTNEKLFF
TGTGCCTGGGATGGTGGACAGGGATCCACTAATGAAAAACTGTTTTTT
>NA|TRBD2|TRBV4-2|TRBJ2-3
CASSQDGLAGGQLQYF
TGTGCCAGCAGCCAAGATGGACTAGCGGGGGGCCAATTGCAGTATTTT
>NA|TRBD2|TRBV5-1|TRBJ2-5
CASSLAGLAGEETQYF
TGCGCCAGCAGCTTGGCCGGACTAGCGGGGGAAGAGACCCAGTACTTC
>NA|NA|TRBV5-4|TRBJ2-5
CASSLGGRALNLETQYF
TGTGCCAGCAGCTTGGGTGGCAGGGCGCTCAATCTGGAGACCCAGTACTTC
>once|TRBD2|TRBV4-1|TRBJ2-1
CASSLSGGTSRVSSYNEQFF
TGCGCCAGCAGCCTCTCGGGGGGGACTAGCCGCGTCAGCTCCTACAATGAGCAGTTCTTC
>NA|TRBD2|TRBV15|TRBJ2-1
CATSRELGSGSGDEQFF
TGTGCCACCAGCAGAGAGTTGGGTAGCGGGAGTGGGGATGAGCAGTTCTTC
>NA|NA|TRBV4-2|TRBJ1-2
CASSQDESSGYGYTF
TGTGCCAGCAGCCAAGACGAGAGTTCAGGGTATGGCTACACCTTC
>NA|NA|TRBV30|TRBJ2-7
CAWSVSSYEQYF
TGTGCCTGGAGTGTGAGTTCCTACGAGCAGTACTTC
>once|NA|TRBV19|TRBJ2-6
CASSIRTESGANVLTF
TGTGCCAGTAGTATAAGAACAGAGTCTGGGGCCAACGTCCTGACTTTC
>NA|TRBD1|TRBV30|TRBJ1-4
CAWSVTGTGGFGEKLFF
TGTGCCTGGAGTGTAACAGGGACAGGGGGTTTTGGTGAAAAACTGTTTTTT
>NA|NA|TRBV12-3/TRBV12-4|TRBJ2-1
CASSFRVREQFF
TGTGCCAGCAGTTTCAGGGTCAGGGAGCAGTTCTTC
>NA|NA|TRBV19|TRBJ1-1
CASIFGGTEAFF
TGTGCCAGTATCTTCGGGGGTACTGAAGCTTTCTTT
>NA|NA|TRBV9|TRBJ2-7
CASSVGVGLDEQYF
TGTGCCAGCAGCGTAGGGGTGGGGCTCGACGAGCAGTACTTC
>NA|NA|TRBV5-1|TRBJ2-3
CASRLPWGHTDTQYF
TGCGCCAGCAGACTCCCATGGGGACACACAGATACGCAGTATTTT
>NA|NA|TRBV6-2/TRBV6-3|TRBJ2-5
CASSSSKPFDQETQYF
TGTGCCAGCAGTTCTTCCAAGCCCTTTGACCAAGAGACCCAGTACTTC